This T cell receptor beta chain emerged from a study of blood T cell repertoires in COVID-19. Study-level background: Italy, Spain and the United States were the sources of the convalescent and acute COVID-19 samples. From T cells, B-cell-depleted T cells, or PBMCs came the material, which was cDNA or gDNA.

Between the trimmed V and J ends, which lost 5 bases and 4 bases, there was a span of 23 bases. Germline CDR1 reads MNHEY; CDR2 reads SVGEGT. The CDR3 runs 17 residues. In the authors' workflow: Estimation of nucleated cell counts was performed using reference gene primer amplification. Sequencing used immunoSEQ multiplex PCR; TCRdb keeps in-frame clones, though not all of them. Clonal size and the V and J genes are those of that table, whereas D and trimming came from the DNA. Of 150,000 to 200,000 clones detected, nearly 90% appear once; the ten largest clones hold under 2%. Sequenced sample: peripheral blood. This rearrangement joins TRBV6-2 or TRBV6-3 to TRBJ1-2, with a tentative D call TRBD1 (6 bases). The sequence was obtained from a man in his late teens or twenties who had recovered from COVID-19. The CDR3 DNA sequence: TGTGCCAGCAGTAAGACCGGGACACGAAATTTCGTCTATGGCTACACCTTC. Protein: CASSKTGTRNFVYGYTF.